Below, 30 T cell receptor beta chains from the same sample are listed, as sequenced in a study of blood T cells in healthy people across ages. Together with a sample-barcoded 5' primer, a J-beta primer mix was included in a second PCR lasting about 7 to 11 cycles. Each CDR3 protein is one row after TCRdb ran MiXCR on the 5' RACE reads. The table has fewer than 800,000 distinct CDR3 sequences, roughly 21% seen once. What was sequenced was blood. The receptors come from a man between 65 and 85 years old in good health.

The sample holds a few counts of this clonotype. This chain links TRBV5-1 with TRBJ1-4; D unclear. Germline V gene sequence: CDR1 SGHRS, CDR2 YFSETQ. The CDR3 length is 15 residues. Trimming left V 1 base short and J 6 bases short, with 13 bases between. The CDR3 loop reads CASSLQGRQDEKLFF. CDR3 coding DNA: TGCGCCAGCAGCTTGCAAGGGCGGCAGGATGAAAAACTGTTTTTT.

This clonotype was observed a handful of times. This chain uses TRBV5-6 with TRBJ2-5; D assignment may be TRBD1 or TRBD2 (5 bases each). This CDR3 comprises 14 residues. Germline V gene lookup returns CDR1 SGHDT and CDR2 YYEEEE. Trimming removed 2 bases from V and 5 bases from J, with 13 bases in between. CDR3 sequence (DNA): TGTGCCAGCAGCTTTGGACCCGGGGCTGAGACCCAGTACTTC. Protein: CASSFGPGAETQYF.

This clonotype occurred a few times. The chain uses TRBV12-3 or TRBV12-4 and TRBJ1-1, with D tentatively TRBD1 (5 bases). The germline V and J ends were trimmed by 3 bases and 1 base, with 9 bases remaining between them. This CDR3 has 14 residues. The CDR3 sequence: CASSFTQGNTEAFF. The CDR3 DNA reads TGTGCCAGCAGTTTCACTCAGGGGAACACTGAAGCTTTCTTT.

The chain is built from TRBV27 and TRBJ2-3, with D perhaps TRBD1 (6 bases). The CDR3 length is 14 residues. Looked up from germline, CDR1 is MNHEY and CDR2 is SMNVEV (reference sequence). The V gene lost 6 bases and the J gene lost 11 bases, with 21 bases spanning the gap. CDR3 residues: CASSYSTGARGQYF. CDR3 DNA sequence: TGTGCCAGCAGCTACTCGACAGGCGCGCGAGGGCAGTATTTT.

The J gene is TRBJ1-2, the V gene TRBV2; D perhaps matches TRBD1 (5 bases). CDR1 is SNHLY, CDR2 FYNNEI, per germline. Between the trimmed V and J ends, which lost 8 bases and 3 bases, there was a span of 13 bases. The CDR3 consists of 13 residues. For the CDR3, the DNA is TGTGCCAGCGTTCGGCAGGGCGACTATGGCTACACCTTC. Translating gives CASVRQGDYGYTF.

The chain joins TRBV16 to TRBJ1-2; 9 positions match TRBD1. V trimming: 3 bases; J trimming: 4 bases; junction bases outside the gene matches: 6. Germline lookup yields CDR1 KGHSY and CDR2 FQNENV. The CDR3 has 15 amino acids. CDR3 in amino acids: CASSQQGQGTYGYTF. DNA of the CDR3: TGTGCCAGCAGCCAGCAAGGACAGGGGACCTATGGCTACACCTTC.

The CDR3 protein is CSVNLQETQYF. The CDR3 nucleotides are TGCAGCGTTAACTTACAAGAGACCCAGTACTTC. The V gene is TRBV29-1, the J gene TRBJ2-5; D gene uncertain. The CDR3 sequence is 11 residues long. V gave up 5 bases and J gave up 2 bases, with 6 bases separating them. The germline CDR1 and CDR2 sequences are SQVTM and ANQGSEA.

In its sample, this clonotype was seen many times. The chain carries TRBV28 and TRBJ2-5; D call uncertain. The tail of the sequence fits TRBJ2-1 better, so the J call may be wrong. The CDR3 loop spans 12 amino acids. Germline V lookup: CDR1 MDHEN, CDR2 SYDVKM. The CDR3 protein is CASSPHSVEQFF. The CDR3 DNA reads TGTGCCAGCAGCCCCCATTCCGTTGAGCAGTTCTTC.

The chain is built from TRBV6-6 and TRBJ2-2; 8 bases are shared with TRBD1. This CDR3 region has 14 residues. Trimming took 6 bases from V and 4 from J; bases not matched to a gene: 4. Per the germline V gene, CDR1 is MNHNY and CDR2 is SVGAGI (reference sequence). The CDR3 is CASSQGAPTGELFF. In nucleotides, the CDR3 is TGTGCCAGCAGCCAGGGGGCCCCCACCGGGGAGCTGTTTTTT.

This clonotype was seen a handful of times. V gene TRBV4-3 combines with J gene TRBJ1-2; possibly TRBD1 for D (5 bases). Trimming left V 0 bases short and J 8 bases short, with 10 bases between. From germline, CDR1 is LGHNA and CDR2 YSLEER. The CDR3 is made up of 13 amino acids. As DNA, the CDR3 is TGCGCCAGCAGCCAAGACAGGGTCAGCGGCTACACCTTC. It translates to CASSQDRVSGYTF.

This clonotype occurred a few times. This chain connects TRBV15 to TRBJ1-5; TRBD1 is a possible D gene (5 bases). In germline, CDR1 is LNHNV, CDR2 YYDKDF (reference sequence). V was pared by 0 bases and J by 7 bases, with 13 bases between. The CDR3 runs 15 residues. The CDR3 DNA is TGTGCCACCAGCAGAGAGAACCAGGGTTCCCAGCCCCAGCATTTT. Encoded protein: CATSRENQGSQPQHF. The variable domain in full, with the rest retrieved from reference TRBV15 and TRBJ1-5, is DAMVIQNPRYQVTQFGKPVTLSCSQTLNHNVMYWYQQKSSQAPKLLFHYYDKDFNNEADTPDNFQSRRPNTSFCFLDIRSPGLGDTAMYLCATSRENQGSQPQHFGDGTRLSIL.

This clonotype has a handful of counts. V gene TRBV5-1 combines with J gene TRBJ2-4; 7 nucleotides agree with TRBD2. CDR1 and CDR2 (germline): SGHRS, YFSETQ. The CDR3 extends over 14 amino acids. The trim removed 3 bases at V and 5 bases at J, leaving 5 bases unmatched. This chain's CDR3 is CASSSGGSENIQYF. In DNA, the CDR3 is TGCGCCAGCAGCTCGGGGGGTTCGGAAAACATTCAGTACTTC.

This clonotype was picked up many times. The chain joins TRBV7-2 to TRBJ2-5; TRBD2 is a possible D gene (6 bases). V shed 0 bases and J shed 2 bases, with 19 bases lying between them. Germline V gene lookup returns CDR1 SGHTA and CDR2 FQGNSA. This CDR3 has 18 amino acids. CDR3 amino acids: CASSLATSSSGTQETQYF. The CDR3 region has the DNA TGTGCCAGCAGCTTAGCGACCTCGAGTAGCGGAACACAAGAGACCCAGTACTTC.

This clonotype has at least ten counts. V usage is TRBV24-1 and J usage is TRBJ2-5; D gene ambiguous. CDR1 is KGHDR and CDR2 is SFDVKD in the germline V gene. The ends were cut back, 4 bases at V and 8 bases at J, with 7 bases in the middle. CDR3 length equals 11 residues. CDR3 sequence reads: CATSEERTQYF. The CDR3 DNA is TGTGCCACCAGTGAGGAAAGAACCCAGTACTTC.

This clonotype was found a few times. The V gene is TRBV12-3 or TRBV12-4, the J gene TRBJ1-3, with D possibly being TRBD1 (6 bases). This CDR3 is built from 14 residues. Trimming removed 4 bases from V and 8 bases from J, with 15 bases in between. The CDR3 reads CASSSPLGADTIYF. Written as DNA, the CDR3 is TGTGCCAGCAGTTCCCCGTTGGGGGCGGACACCATATATTTT.

This clonotype has more than one count but fewer than ten. The CDR3 reads CSARGGQANEKLFF. In DNA, the CDR3 is TGCAGTGCTAGAGGTGGGCAGGCTAATGAAAAACTGTTTTTT. This chain links TRBV20-1 with TRBJ1-4; no reliable D call. The V and J ends lost 1 base and 3 bases respectively, with 9 bases between them. From germline, CDR1 is DFQATT and CDR2 SNEGSKA (reference sequence). The CDR3 consists of 14 residues.

The chain couples TRBV28 to TRBJ2-5; D might be TRBD1 (6 bases). TRBJ2-7 matches the DNA end more closely, so the J call is doubtful. Germline V gene lookup returns CDR1 MDHEN and CDR2 SYDVKM. This CDR3 has 18 amino acids. This chain's CDR3 is CASSSLIDSGQGNYEQYF. DNA for the CDR3: TGTGCCAGCAGTTCCCTAATCGATTCGGGGCAGGGGAACTACGAGCAGTACTTC.

This chain uses TRBV20-1 with TRBJ1-6; D is uncertain. The CDR3 is 15 amino acids. Trimming took 0 bases from V and 7 from J, leaving 13 bases between them. CDR1 is DFQATT, CDR2 SNEGSKA, per germline (reference sequence). Here the CDR3 reads CSARDGLGRNSPLHF. CDR3 DNA: TGCAGTGCTAGAGATGGTCTAGGGAGGAATTCACCCCTCCACTTT.

Only a few counts were recorded for this clonotype. The chain joins TRBV3-1 to TRBJ2-1, with 7 bases fitting TRBD2. Germline values: CDR1 LGHDT, CDR2 YNNKEL (reference sequence). Trimming at V came to 0 bases and at J to 12 bases, leaving 20 bases not matched to a gene. This CDR3 spans 18 amino acids. The CDR3 loop reads CASSQESPLATLGVMQFF. The CDR3 DNA reads TGTGCCAGCAGCCAAGAGAGCCCACTAGCGACCCTAGGGGTTATGCAGTTCTTC.

This chain uses TRBV7-9 with TRBJ2-5; D gene ambiguous. Matching the DNA end better, TRBJ2-1 makes the J call doubtful. The CDR3 covers 10 residues. Germline CDR1 is SEHNR and CDR2 is FQNEAQ (reference sequence). This CDR3 is CASRVIEQFF. In DNA, the CDR3 is TGTGCCAGCCGGGTAATTGAGCAGTTCTTC.

This clonotype was seen more than once but under ten times. The V and J genes are TRBV19 and TRBJ2-4, with a weak D call TRBD2 (6 bases). The V and J ends lost 5 bases and 0 bases respectively, with 17 bases between them. CDR1 and CDR2 from the germline V gene are LNHDA and SQIVND (reference sequence). The CDR3 runs 17 residues. CDR3 loop: CASSYPGALGAKNIQYF. In DNA form, the CDR3 reads TGTGCCAGTAGTTACCCGGGAGCGCTGGGAGCCAAAAACATTCAGTACTTC.

This clonotype occurred many times. V and J are TRBV12-3 or TRBV12-4 and TRBJ1-3; TRBD1 matches 9 bases. The CDR3 totals 15 residues. The V and J ends lost 3 bases and 1 base, in that order; junction bases with no gene match: 1. CDR3 sequence reads: CASSLGTGSGNTIYF. CDR3 coding DNA: TGTGCCAGCAGTTTGGGGACAGGGTCTGGAAACACCATATATTTT.

The DNA of the CDR3 is TGTGCTAGTGGTTCCAACTACGACAGGGCGACCTACGAGCAGTACTTC. It codes for CASGSNYDRATYEQYF. The chain couples TRBV12-5 to TRBJ2-7; TRBD1 matches 7 bases. With 4 bases clipped from V and 2 bases from J, the junction kept 11 bases outside the gene matches. CDR1 LGHNT and CDR2 FRNRAP come from the germline V gene. The CDR3 runs 16 residues.

This clonotype was seen a few times. CDR3 nucleotide sequence: TGCGCCAGCAGCTCCCGGACAGGGGTAACCTACGAGCAGTACTTC. This translates into CASSSRTGVTYEQYF. V and J are TRBV4-3 and TRBJ2-5, with TRBD1 identical over 9 bases. The J call is in doubt because the DNA end fits TRBJ2-7 better. CDR3 length: 15 residues. Per germline, CDR1 LGHNA and CDR2 YSLEER.

This chain uses TRBV9 with TRBJ2-3; no clear D. CDR1 SGDLS and CDR2 YYNGEE come from the germline V gene. The CDR3 contains 14 residues. Deletions cut 1 base from V and 3 bases from J, with 9 bases between. The CDR3 DNA follows: TGTGCCAGCAGCGTAAATCAAAGGACAGATACGCAGTATTTT. Translating it yields CASSVNQRTDTQYF.

This sequence joins TRBV6-4 and TRBJ2-5, with D tentatively TRBD1 (5 bases). Between the trimmed V and J ends, which lost 7 bases and 1 base, there was a span of 10 bases. The germline V gene encodes CDR1 MRHNA and CDR2 SNTAGT. The CDR3 spans 13 residues. CDR3 bases: TGTGCCAGCACCGAGGACACCCAAGAGACCCAGTACTTC. It yields the protein CASTEDTQETQYF.

This clonotype came up a few times. This rearrangement joins TRBV29-1 to TRBJ2-1; 9 nucleotides agree with TRBD2. Germline CDR1 and CDR2: SQVTM and ANQGSEA. CDR3 length equals 13 residues. V lost 4 bases and J lost 6; bases outside the gene matches: 4. This chain's CDR3 is CSVAASGANEQFF. The DNA for the CDR3 is TGCAGCGTTGCGGCTAGCGGGGCCAATGAGCAGTTCTTC.

This clonotype has a single count. The chain joins TRBV5-1 to TRBJ1-2, with D maybe TRBD1 (6 bases). The V and J ends lost 0 bases and 6 bases respectively, with 9 bases between them. Germline CDR1 SGHRS, CDR2 YFSETQ. This CDR3 has 13 residues. The DNA for the CDR3 is TGCGCCAGCAGCTTGGTACAGGGTCATGGCTACACCTTC. This codes for CASSLVQGHGYTF.

In this sample, this clonotype turned up a few times. This rearrangement joins TRBV28 to TRBJ1-3; D may be TRBD1 (5 bases). V shed 5 bases and J shed 4 bases, with 24 bases lying between them. CDR3 size: 18 residues. Per germline, CDR1 MDHEN and CDR2 SYDVKM. CDR3 in DNA: TGTGCCAGCAGTCGCCGCGAAAGCGGGACGATGAGAGGAAACACCATATATTTT. Translated, it gives CASSRRESGTMRGNTIYF. The variable domain in full, with the rest retrieved from reference TRBV28 and TRBJ1-3, is DVKVTQSSRYLVKRTGEKVFLECVQDMDHENMFWYRQDPGLGLRLIYFSYDVKMKEKGDIPEGYSVSREKKERFSLILESASTNQTSMYLCASSRRESGTMRGNTIYFGEGSWLTVV.

This chain links TRBV3-1 with TRBJ2-1; a possible D gene is TRBD2 (5 bases). The V and J ends lost 2 bases and 5 bases respectively, with 13 bases between them. Per germline, CDR1 LGHDT and CDR2 YNNKEL (reference sequence). CDR3 length: 15 amino acids. The CDR3 protein is CASSQFRGPNNEQFF. The CDR3 DNA reads as TGTGCCAGCAGCCAATTCCGCGGGCCCAACAATGAGCAGTTCTTC.